This T cell receptor beta chain was obtained from a study of blood T cell repertoires in COVID-19 (dated by TCRdb to about 2020). With respect to the entire study: Samples covering the acute and convalescent phases of COVID-19 were provided by collaborators in the United States, Italy and Spain. Deeply sampled blood TCRbeta repertoires from subjects exposed to, actively infected with, or recovered from COVID-19 were included in the dataset. The prospective study material was composed of cDNA or gDNA derived from T cells, B-cell-depleted T cells, or PBMCs. Where available, HLA class I and class II types were taken from metadata supplied by the sample provider and were not determined by assay-based typing. Sample metadata almost always included a de-identified subject ID, COVID-19 status, age in years and sex. Samples were obtained from the ongoing ImmuneRACE study (first 160 participants) and from 1,254 subjects provided by 6 global collaborators. The repertoires were released in a freely available public database intended as a resource for research on the immune response to SARS-CoV-2. General findings and caveats noted by the study authors: How much clinical and demographic metadata was included differed by source and by participant, and the metadata was provided uncurated.

At the junction V is shortened by 6 bases and J by 8 bases, with 22 bases in between. The germline V gene specifies MGHRA as CDR1 and YSYEKL as CDR2. The CDR3 contains 15 residues, cysteine and phenylalanine counted. Only the CDR3 DNA is retained, 45 bases long and in frame from the first base. Whole blood was collected in K2EDTA tubes by collaborating institutions according to the institutions' own protocols. For TCRbeta analysis, collaborators shipped samples as frozen whole blood, isolated PBMCs, or DNA extracted from either of those sample types. TCRbeta CDR3 regions were amplified from genomic DNA by means of the immunoSEQ Assay, a bias-controlled multiplex PCR. In the authors' own workflow: The number of nucleated cells in each sample was estimated from the amplification of reference gene primers within the assay. To quantify the absolute abundance of each unique TCRbeta CDR3 rearrangement, sequence reads were collapsed and filtered. For each sample, productive Simpson clonality was calculated as the square root of Simpson's diversity index over productive rearrangements. In TCRdb, the immuneACCESS table is reduced to in-frame sequences with V and J assigned. These tables do not hold every clone; where another copy was compared, an unresolved V gene accounts for under half, and the others remain unexplained. For V, J and clone size, that table is used; D and trimming come from the DNA. This sample holds around 65,000 clones; 79% were observed only once. 15% to 20% of the sample goes to the ten largest clones.

Comment on this clone: What antigen it recognizes has not been identified. No quality values exist for individual bases; no much larger clone is one base distant.

The chain links TRBV4-1 with TRBJ1-2, with a tentative D gene TRBD1 over 5 matching bases. This receptor was identified in a man in his sixties with acute or convalescent COVID-19. Sequencing was done on a sample of peripheral blood. The DNA sequence follows: TGCGCCAGCAGGGGCCCGGCAGGGCCATATGAGGGCTACACCTTC. Its protein is CASRGPAGPYEGYTF.